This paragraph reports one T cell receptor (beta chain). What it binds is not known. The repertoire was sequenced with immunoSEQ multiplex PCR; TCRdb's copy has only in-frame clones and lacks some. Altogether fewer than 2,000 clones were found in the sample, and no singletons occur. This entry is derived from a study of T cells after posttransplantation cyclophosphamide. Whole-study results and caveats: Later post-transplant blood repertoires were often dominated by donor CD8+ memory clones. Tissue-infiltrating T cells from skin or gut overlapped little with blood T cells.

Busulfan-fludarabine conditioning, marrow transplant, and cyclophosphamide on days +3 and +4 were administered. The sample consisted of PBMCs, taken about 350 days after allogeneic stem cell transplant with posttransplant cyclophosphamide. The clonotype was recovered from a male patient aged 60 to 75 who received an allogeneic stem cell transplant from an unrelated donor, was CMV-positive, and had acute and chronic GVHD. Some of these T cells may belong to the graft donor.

The CDR3 reads CASRPGPIDAGTYNEQFF. For the CDR3, the DNA is TGTGCAAGTCGCCCAGGCCCTATAGATGCGGGAACCTACAATGAGCAGTTCTTC. This chain links TRBV12-2 with TRBJ2-1; whether TRBD2, the table's D call, matches the DNA was not checked. TRBV12-2 is a pseudogene. The CDR3 has 18 residues.